This T cell receptor beta chain was recovered during a study of OX40 agonist ivuxolimab in advanced cancers. A note on the overall study: Ivuxolimab was an agonistic, fully human IgG2 monoclonal antibody directed against OX40 (CD134), a costimulatory receptor. Intravenous ivuxolimab was administered to patients every 2 weeks at six dose levels: 0.01, 0.1, 0.3, 1.5, 3 and 10 mg/kg. Of the 50 to 55 dose-escalation patients, hepatocellular carcinoma was present in about 20, melanoma in approximately 15, renal cell carcinoma in 9 and head and neck cancer in 9. In the dose-escalation cohort, 82.7% of patients were male, and the mean age was approximately 60 years, with a range of roughly 20 to 85. Patients were allowed to have had prior anti-PD-1, anti-PD-L1 or anti-CTLA-4 therapy, and approximately 40% of the dose-escalation patients had previously received checkpoint inhibitors. Partial responses occurred in three dose-escalation patients: two with cutaneous melanoma and one with hepatocellular carcinoma. The purpose of peripheral TCRbeta sequencing was to test whether ivuxolimab changed TCR sequence diversity and led to clonal T-cell expansion. The paper covers the monotherapy dose-escalation part of the phase I ivuxolimab trial, which included N of about 50 patients.

Patients with a history of autoimmune disease or receiving systemic immunosuppression were excluded from the trial. Peripheral blood for TCR sequencing was collected from all dose cohorts at baseline, on cycle 4 day 1, and on cycle 7 day 1. Samples came from an open-label, multicenter, first-in-human phase I dose-escalation trial of ivuxolimab. The trial enrolled adults with locally advanced or metastatic head and neck squamous cell, hepatocellular, melanoma or renal cell carcinoma. Before TCR sequencing, CD4+ T cells and CD8+ T cells were sorted from peripheral blood as separate populations. This clone was picked up a small number of times. It lacks a known antigen. Qualities for individual bases were not recorded, and no much larger clone is one base off. Broader findings and caveats from the paper: On average, CD8+ T cells showed more expanded clones than CD4+ T cells after ivuxolimab. Low levels of normalized T-cell clonal expansion were also seen in some patients who did not respond. At doses from 0.1 to 3.0 mg/kg, clonal expansion was seen in both CD4+ and CD8+ blood T cells between baseline and week 6. Partial responders in the 0.1-3.0 mg/kg groups had among the lowest normalized peripheral clonal expansion, especially among CD8+ T cells. Which antigens the clonally expanded peripheral T cells were specific for was not determined.

For sequencing of the TCRbeta CDR3 region, genomic DNA was extracted from the sorted cells. The immunoSEQ Assay was used for sequencing of TCRbeta CDR3 regions. Entries here come from immuneACCESS through TCRdb and include only in-frame sequences with V and J called. Some clones fail to appear in such tables; in the studies checked, an unresolved V gene covers under half of the shortfall, and the cause of the remainder is unknown. Recorded for this sample are about 58,000 clones; around 83% of them occurred a single time. The ten largest clones add up to around 0.99% of the sample. The TCR was taken from an adult with an advanced solid tumor such as melanoma, head and neck, liver or kidney cancer. The sequences come from CD4+ or CD8+ T cells sorted from blood, collected in a trial of the OX40 agonist ivuxolimab.

The DNA is TGCGCCAGCAGTGGACCCCGGACAGCGGGCTCCTACGAGCAGTACTTC. This gives the protein CASSGPRTAGSYEQYF. The sequence links TRBV10-1 to TRBJ2-7; the D call is possibly TRBD1 or TRBD2, each sharing 6 bases. Its CDR3 holds 16 amino acids, cysteine through phenylalanine. Only the CDR3 portion is preserved as DNA: 48 bases, with reading frame beginning at the first base. From the germline V gene (reference sequence), CDR1 is WNHNN and CDR2 is SYGVQD. Deletion took 4 bases off V and 0 bases off J, with a span of 16 bases between the germline ends.